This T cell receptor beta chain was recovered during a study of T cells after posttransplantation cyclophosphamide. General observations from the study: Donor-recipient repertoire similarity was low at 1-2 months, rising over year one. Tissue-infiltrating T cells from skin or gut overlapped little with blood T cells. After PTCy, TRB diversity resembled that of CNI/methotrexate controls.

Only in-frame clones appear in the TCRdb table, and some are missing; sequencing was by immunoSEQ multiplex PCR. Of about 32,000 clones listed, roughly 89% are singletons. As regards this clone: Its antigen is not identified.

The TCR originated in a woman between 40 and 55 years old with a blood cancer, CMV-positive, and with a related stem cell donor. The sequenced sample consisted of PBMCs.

This chain's CDR3 is CASSTGSTLNTEAFF. For the CDR3, the DNA is TGTGCCAGCTCGACAGGATCTACGCTGAACACTGAAGCTTTCTTT. The chain couples TRBV2 to TRBJ1-1, with D maybe TRBD1 (6 bases). V lost 8 bases and J 0 bases, leaving 16 bases between the germline ends. Germline V gives CDR1 SNHLY, CDR2 FYNNEI. This CDR3 contains 15 residues.